The 6 T cell receptor beta chains presented below share a single source sample, sequenced in a study of naive and memory T cell subsets. The beta constant-region primer was an equimolar mix of two oligonucleotides covering TRBC1 and TRBC2. The ligated cDNA underwent four PCR rounds using SP2 and nested alpha and beta constant-region primers. TCRdb reprocessed the UMI-ligation and nested PCR reads with MiXCR, giving one entry per CDR3 protein. The sample includes several thousand distinct CDR3 sequences, 4% to 6% seen only once; the top ten take approximately 24%. The material sequenced was effector memory CD8+ T cells from blood. Noted subset: effector memory, CD45RA- CD27-. The receptors derive from a human donor in good health.

This clonotype was seen at least ten times. The chain is built from TRBV6-5 and TRBJ2-1, with 7 bases that match TRBD2. CDR1 is MNHEY, CDR2 SVGAGI, per germline. CDR3 length equals 14 residues. After removal of 5 bases from V and 11 bases from J, the junction contained 12 bases not matched to a gene. CDR3 DNA: TGTGCCAGCAGTAGGTCTAGCGGCCGATGGCAGCAGTTCTTC. Its protein is CASSRSSGRWQQFF.

Many counts were recorded for this clonotype. This chain uses TRBV24-1 with TRBJ2-5, with D possibly being TRBD1 or TRBD2 (6 bases each). Trimming took 7 bases from V and 5 from J, leaving 13 bases between them. The CDR3 length is 13 residues. Per the germline V gene, CDR1 is KGHDR and CDR2 is SFDVKD. CDR3 sequence (DNA): TGTGCCACCAGCCCACGGGGGCCGGAGACCCAGTACTTC. It yields the protein CATSPRGPETQYF.

This clonotype has ten or more counts. The chain joins TRBV6-5 to TRBJ2-1; the D gene is possibly TRBD2 (6 bases). V was trimmed by 2 bases and J by 0 bases, leaving 11 bases between them. CDR1 MNHEY and CDR2 SVGAGI come from the germline V gene. CDR3 length equals 16 residues. The CDR3 bases are TGTGCCAGCAGTTACCGGGACTCCCCCTCCTACAATGAGCAGTTCTTC. This codes for CASSYRDSPSYNEQFF.

In its sample, this clonotype ranks as medium-sized. The chain employs TRBV6-4 and TRBJ2-1; possibly TRBD2 for D (5 bases). Trimming cost V 0 bases and J 0 bases, with 9 bases left between them. CDR1 and CDR2 from the germline V gene are MRHNA and SNTAGT. The length of the CDR3 is 16 residues. DNA for the CDR3: TGTGCCAGCAGTGACTCGGCCCGGGGCTCCTACAATGAGCAGTTCTTC. This sequence encodes CASSDSARGSYNEQFF.

In this sample, this clonotype turned up a few times. The chain has TRBV6-4 and TRBJ2-3, with 9 bases aligning to TRBD2. Germline trimming cut 5 bases from V and 0 bases from J; bases unmatched to any gene: 3. Germline lookup yields CDR1 MRHNA and CDR2 SNTAGT. The length of the CDR3 is 15 residues. In nucleotides, the CDR3 is TGTGCCAGCAGTCAAAGCGGGGGGAGCACAGATACGCAGTATTTT. Protein product: CASSQSGGSTDTQYF.

This clonotype was counted at least ten times. The chain is built from TRBV3-1 and TRBJ2-7, with D tentatively TRBD2 (6 bases). The CDR3 is made up of 13 amino acids. V lost 5 bases and J 3 bases, leaving 11 bases between the germline ends. Looked up from germline, CDR1 is LGHDT and CDR2 is YNNKEL (reference sequence). The CDR3 is CASSTRLGYEQYF. CDR3 sequence (DNA): TGTGCCAGCAGCACACGACTAGGCTACGAGCAGTACTTC.